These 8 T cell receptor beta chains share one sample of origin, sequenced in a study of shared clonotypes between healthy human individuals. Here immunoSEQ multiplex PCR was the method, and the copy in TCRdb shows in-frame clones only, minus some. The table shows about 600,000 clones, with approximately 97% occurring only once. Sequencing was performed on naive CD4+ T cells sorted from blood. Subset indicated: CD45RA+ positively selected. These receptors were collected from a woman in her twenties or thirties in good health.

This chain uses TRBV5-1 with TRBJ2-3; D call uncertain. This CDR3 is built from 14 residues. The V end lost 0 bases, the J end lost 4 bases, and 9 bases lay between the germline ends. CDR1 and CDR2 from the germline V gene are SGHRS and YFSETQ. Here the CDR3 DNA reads TGCGCCAGCAGCTTGGACGTAGGCGCAGATACGCAGTATTTT. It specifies CASSLDVGADTQYF. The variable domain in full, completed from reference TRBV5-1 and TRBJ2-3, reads KAGVTQTPRYLIKTRGQQVTLSCSPISGHRSVSWYQQTPGQGLQFLFEYFSETQRNKGNFPGRFSGRQFSNSRSEMNVSTLELGDSALYLCASSLDVGADTQYFGPGTRLTVL.

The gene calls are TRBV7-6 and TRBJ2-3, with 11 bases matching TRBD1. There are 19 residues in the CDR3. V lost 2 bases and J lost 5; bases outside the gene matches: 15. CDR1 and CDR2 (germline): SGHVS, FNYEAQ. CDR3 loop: CASSLNPTLGTGGGDTQYF. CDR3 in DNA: TGTGCCAGCAGCTTAAACCCTACCCTGGGGACAGGGGGTGGAGATACGCAGTATTTT. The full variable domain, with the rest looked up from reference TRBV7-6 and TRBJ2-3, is GAGVSQSPRYKVTKRGQDVALRCDPISGHVSLYWYRQALGQGPEFLTYFNYEAQQDKSGLPNDRFSAERPEGSISTLTIQRTEQRDSAMYRCASSLNPTLGTGGGDTQYFGPGTRLTVL.

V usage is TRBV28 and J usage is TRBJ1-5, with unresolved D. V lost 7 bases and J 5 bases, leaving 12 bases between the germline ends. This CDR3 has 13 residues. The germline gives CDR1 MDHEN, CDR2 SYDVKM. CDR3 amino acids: CASTSPTYQPQHF. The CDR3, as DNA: TGTGCCAGCACCTCTCCGACTTATCAGCCCCAGCATTTT.

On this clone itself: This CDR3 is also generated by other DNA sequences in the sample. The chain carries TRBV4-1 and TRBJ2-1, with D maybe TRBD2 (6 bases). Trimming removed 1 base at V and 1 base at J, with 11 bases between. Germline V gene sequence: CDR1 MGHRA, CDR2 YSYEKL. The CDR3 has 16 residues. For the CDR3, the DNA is TGCGCCAGCAGCCAAGTTGGGCGGGGTTCCTACAATGAGCAGTTCTTC. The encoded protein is CASSQVGRGSYNEQFF.

The CDR3 sequence: CASSLVQWLANNNEQFF. The CDR3 nucleotides read TGCGCCAGCAGCTTGGTGCAGTGGCTAGCGAACAACAATGAGCAGTTCTTC. The rearrangement joins TRBV5-1 to TRBJ2-1, with D perhaps TRBD2 (6 bases). Germline CDR1 SGHRS, CDR2 YFSETQ. V was shortened by 0 bases and J by 5 bases, with 18 bases between the two germline ends. The CDR3 covers 17 residues.

CDR3 residues: CASSLRTANQPQHF. Written as DNA, the CDR3 is TGTGCCAGCAGTTTAAGAACAGCTAATCAGCCCCAGCATTTT. The chain combines TRBV28 with TRBJ1-5; D call uncertain. Looked up from germline, CDR1 is MDHEN and CDR2 is SYDVKM. This CDR3 region has 14 residues. The V gene lost 2 bases and the J gene lost 4 bases, with 9 bases spanning the gap.

The CDR3 reads CSAAPGGKGETQYF. For the CDR3, the DNA is TGCAGCGCTGCTCCGGGTGGGAAGGGAGAGACCCAGTACTTC. V is TRBV29-1 and J is TRBJ2-5; D is undetermined. Germline V gene data show CDR1 as SQVTM and CDR2 as ANQGSEA. The V end lost 7 bases, the J end lost 4 bases, and 19 bases lay between the germline ends. This CDR3 contains 14 residues.

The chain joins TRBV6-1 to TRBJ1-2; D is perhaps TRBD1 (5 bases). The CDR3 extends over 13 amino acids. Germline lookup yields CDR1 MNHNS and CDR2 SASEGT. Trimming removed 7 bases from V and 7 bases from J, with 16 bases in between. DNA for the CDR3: TGTGCCAGCAAGAAACAGGAGGTCCCTGGCTACACCTTC. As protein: CASKKQEVPGYTF.